What follows are 20 T cell receptor beta chains derived from one specimen sequenced in a study of cytomegalovirus exposure and HLA in healthy donors. Researchers ran the PCR with 60 Vbeta and 13 Jbeta primers. Sequencing used immunoSEQ multiplex PCR; TCRdb keeps in-frame clones, though not all of them. The sample holds under 250,000 clones, 82% seen once. Sequenced sample: PBMCs. The receptors were sampled from a woman aged 35 to 49 in good health and CMV-seronegative.

V gene TRBV19 combines with J gene TRBJ1-4; D ambiguous. Trimming cost V 4 bases and J 0 bases, with 9 bases left between them. The CDR3 spans 15 residues. The germline CDR1 and CDR2 sequences are LNHDA and SQIVND (reference sequence). The CDR3 region has the DNA TGTGCCAGTAGTACGGGGTTCACAACTAATGAAAAACTGTTTTTT. As protein: CASSTGFTTNEKLFF.

This clone was recorded a few times. The chain joins TRBV12-5 to TRBJ2-3; 12 bases are a match to TRBD2. V gave up 7 bases and J gave up 2 bases; unmatched junction bases: 13. Germline V gene sequence: CDR1 LGHNT, CDR2 FRNRAP. The CDR3 is 18 residues long. The chain's CDR3 is CASAEFRLAGDITDTQYF. The CDR3 region has the DNA TGTGCTAGTGCCGAATTCCGACTAGCGGGGGACATCACAGATACGCAGTATTTT.

The rearrangement joins TRBV7-2 to TRBJ2-7; the match to TRBD2 covers 15 bases. The V segment lost 4 bases and the J segment 0 bases; nucleotides outside the gene matches: 7. CDR1 and CDR2 from the germline V gene are SGHTA and FQGNSA. CDR3 length equals 18 residues. The CDR3 here is CASSSSGTSGRSSYEQYF. In DNA form, the CDR3 reads TGTGCCAGCAGCTCTTCCGGGACTAGCGGGAGGAGCTCCTACGAGCAGTACTTC.

The sample holds a few counts of this clone. The rearrangement links TRBV6-6 to TRBJ2-2; 9 bases line up with TRBD2. The ends lost 0 bases at V and 7 bases at J; junction bases unmatched: 6. The germline CDR1 and CDR2 sequences are MNHNY and SVGAGI (reference sequence). This CDR3 has 16 residues. The CDR3 DNA reads TGTGCCAGCAGTTACTCGGCTAGCGGGAAAATCGGGGAGCTGTTTTTT. Protein sequence: CASSYSASGKIGELFF.

The chain combines TRBV15 with TRBJ2-2; 7 bases line up with TRBD1. The V gene end was trimmed by 1 base and the J gene end by 2 bases; junction bases not matched to a gene: 4. This CDR3 spans 16 amino acids. Germline V gives CDR1 LNHNV, CDR2 YYDKDF (reference sequence). The CDR3 coding sequence is TGTGCCACCAGCAGAGGAACAGGGGACAACACCGGGGAGCTGTTTTTT. As protein: CATSRGTGDNTGELFF.

The V and J genes are TRBV7-8 and TRBJ1-2; 12 nucleotides align to TRBD1. With 2 bases clipped from V and 8 bases from J, the junction kept 9 bases outside the gene matches. Germline CDR1 is SGHVS and CDR2 is FQNEAQ. The CDR3 has 16 amino acids. As DNA, the CDR3 is TGTGCCAGCAGCTTACCGCTGGGACAGGGGGCTCAGGGCTACACCTTC. As protein: CASSLPLGQGAQGYTF.

The genes are TRBV4-1 and TRBJ2-6, with D unclear. With 5 bases removed from V and 10 bases from J, the gap between germline ends came to 9 bases. The CDR3 spans 12 residues. Germline CDR1 and CDR2: MGHRA and YSYEKL. The CDR3 nucleotides are TGCGCCAGCAGCAACCCTCGGAACGTCCTGACTTTC. Its translation: CASSNPRNVLTF.

The CDR3 spells CASSPDRGIGNQPQHF. In DNA, the CDR3 is TGTGCCAGTAGCCCGGACAGGGGAATTGGCAATCAGCCCCAGCATTTT. This chain joins TRBV19 and TRBJ1-5; TRBD1 aligns across 9 bases. This CDR3 contains 16 residues. Germline V gene lookup returns CDR1 LNHDA and CDR2 SQIVND (reference sequence). V shed 6 bases, J shed 2 bases, and the junction held 8 bases outside the gene matches. Complete variable domain (other parts from reference TRBV19 and TRBJ1-5): DGGITQSPKYLFRKEGQNVTLSCEQNLNHDAMYWYRQDPGQGLRLIYYSQIVNDFQKGDIAEGYSVSREKKESFPLTVTSAQKNPTAFYLCASSPDRGIGNQPQHFGDGTRLSIL.

This chain connects TRBV29-1 to TRBJ2-1; D might be TRBD1 (6 bases). Trimming shortened V by 6 bases and J by 7 bases, and 19 bases separated the two germline ends. CDR1 is SQVTM and CDR2 is ANQGSEA in the germline V gene. CDR3 length: 14 residues. For the CDR3, the DNA is TGCAGCGTCCCGAGCCAGGGGTCATGGAATGAGCAGTTCTTC. This gives the protein CSVPSQGSWNEQFF.

This chain connects TRBV6-6 to TRBJ2-4; TRBD1 matches 9 bases. Germline CDR1 and CDR2: MNHNY and SVGAGI (reference sequence). The CDR3 runs to 13 residues. The ends lost 5 bases at V and 7 bases at J; junction bases unmatched: 3. The CDR3 loop reads CASSPGTGNIQYF. CDR3 nucleotide sequence: TGTGCCAGCAGTCCCGGGACAGGGAACATTCAGTACTTC.

This clone was seen just once. As DNA, the CDR3 is TGTGCCAGTAGTATGGCAGGGGGAGGCTACGAGCAGTACTTC. It encodes CASSMAGGGYEQYF. This rearrangement joins TRBV19 to TRBJ2-7; D might be TRBD1 (7 bases). The CDR3 spans 14 residues. Germline V gene lookup returns CDR1 LNHDA and CDR2 SQIVND (reference sequence). V was clipped by 3 bases and J by 3 bases, with 12 bases between them.

The V and J genes are TRBV5-1 and TRBJ2-1; 7 nucleotides line up with TRBD1. CDR1 is SGHRS, CDR2 YFSETQ, per germline. The V and J ends lost 3 bases and 4 bases, in that order; junction bases with no gene match: 7. This CDR3 region has 15 residues. The DNA of the CDR3 is TGCGCCAGCAGCTGGAAACTGACAGGGTACAATGAGCAGTTCTTC. This encodes CASSWKLTGYNEQFF.

This clone was seen a single time. This chain joins TRBV21-1 and TRBJ1-2; the table's D call, TRBD1, was not checked against the DNA. TRBV21-1 is deemed a pseudogene. The length of the CDR3 is 14 residues. CDR3 coding DNA: TGTGCCAGCAGCGGCCCGGGACAGCACTATGGCTACACCTTC. This encodes CASSGPGQHYGYTF.

This clone was seen a single time. The chain recombines TRBV5-4 with TRBJ2-3, with 8 nucleotides matching TRBD1. V lost 9 bases and J lost 0; bases outside the gene matches: 6. Germline V gene data show CDR1 as SGHNT and CDR2 as YYREEE (reference sequence). This CDR3 contains 14 residues. In nucleotides, the CDR3 is TGTGCCATTCCAGGGGGCCTCAGCACAGATACGCAGTATTTT. Translation: CAIPGGLSTDTQYF.

This chain links TRBV5-1 with TRBJ1-4; TRBD1 matches 8 bases. J lost 10 bases, V lost 0 bases, and 2 bases had no gene match. Germline V gene data show CDR1 as SGHRS and CDR2 as YFSETQ. The CDR3 loop spans 13 amino acids. The CDR3 sequence: CASSLDGQGKLFF. In nucleotides, the CDR3 is TGCGCCAGCAGCTTGGACGGACAGGGAAAACTGTTTTTT. Complete variable domain (other parts from reference TRBV5-1 and TRBJ1-4): KAGVTQTPRYLIKTRGQQVTLSCSPISGHRSVSWYQQTPGQGLQFLFEYFSETQRNKGNFPGRFSGRQFSNSRSEMNVSTLELGDSALYLCASSLDGQGKLFFGSGTQLSVL.

The chain recombines TRBV27 with TRBJ2-1; tentatively, D is TRBD2 (5 bases). Trimming cost V 3 bases and J 4 bases, with 25 bases left between them. The germline gives CDR1 MNHEY, CDR2 SMNVEV (reference sequence). The CDR3 runs 19 residues. The CDR3 loop reads CASSFGQEARSLVYNEQFF. DNA of the CDR3: TGTGCCAGCAGTTTTGGCCAGGAGGCGCGGAGCCTAGTATACAATGAGCAGTTCTTC.

This rearrangement joins TRBV30 to TRBJ2-7; D uncertain. The germline V gene encodes CDR1 GTSNPN and CDR2 SVGIG (reference sequence). This CDR3 comprises 11 residues. The V end was cut by 2 bases, the J end by 3 bases, with 5 bases between. CDR3 in DNA: TGTGCCTGGAGTCACGGCTACGAGCAGTACTTC. Amino acid sequence: CAWSHGYEQYF.

This clone has just one count. V and J are TRBV7-3 and TRBJ2-3; D might be TRBD1 (5 bases). Trimming removed 2 bases from V and 3 bases from J, with 12 bases in between. The CDR3 runs to 15 residues. In germline, CDR1 is SGHTA, CDR2 FQGTGA. This chain's CDR3 is CASSLQGRLTDTQYF. As DNA, the CDR3 is TGTGCCAGCAGCTTACAGGGCAGGTTAACAGATACGCAGTATTTT.

The V and J genes are TRBV11-2 and TRBJ2-7, with 13 positions matching TRBD2. The CDR3 loop spans 19 amino acids. V was pared by 5 bases and J by 4 bases, with 17 bases of the junction left unmatched. Germline V gene sequence: CDR1 SGHAT, CDR2 FQNNGV. The CDR3 region is CASSEPLGLAGIGRYEQYF. For the CDR3, the DNA is TGTGCCAGCAGCGAACCGCTGGGACTAGCGGGGATCGGCCGTTACGAGCAGTACTTC.

For this clone: Other DNA sequences from this sample encode an identical CDR3 as well. The rearrangement joins TRBV19 to TRBJ2-7, with 9 bases lining up with TRBD2. The CDR3 runs to 14 residues. The V segment lost 3 bases and the J segment 1 base; nucleotides outside the gene matches: 1. From germline, CDR1 is LNHDA and CDR2 SQIVND (reference sequence). As DNA, the CDR3 is TGTGCCAGTAGTATCAGCGGGAGGTCCTACGAGCAGTACTTC. Translation: CASSISGRSYEQYF.